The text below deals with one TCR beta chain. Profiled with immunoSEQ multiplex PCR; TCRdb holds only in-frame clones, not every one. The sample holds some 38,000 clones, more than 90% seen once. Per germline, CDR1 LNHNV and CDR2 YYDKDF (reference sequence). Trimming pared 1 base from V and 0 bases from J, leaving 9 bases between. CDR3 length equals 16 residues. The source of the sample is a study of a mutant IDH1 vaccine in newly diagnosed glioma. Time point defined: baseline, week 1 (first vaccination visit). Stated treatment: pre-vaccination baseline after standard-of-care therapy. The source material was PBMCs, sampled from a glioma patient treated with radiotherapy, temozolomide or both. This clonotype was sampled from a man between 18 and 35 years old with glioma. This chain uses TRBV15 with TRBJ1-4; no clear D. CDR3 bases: TGTGCCACCAGCAGAGCCCCGACTTCAACTAATGAAAAACTGTTTTTT. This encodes CATSRAPTSTNEKLFF.